This is a list of T cell receptor beta chains from one sample in a study of T cells after yellow fever vaccination. TCRdb ran MiXCR on the 5' RACE reads and lists one entry per CDR3 protein. The table lists about 140,000 distinct CDR3 sequences, 6.5% to 8.5% of them singletons. This material consisted of CD4+ T cells sorted from PBMCs, taken 5 days after the yellow fever booster vaccination. The source is a man aged 25-45 years who received the YFV17D yellow fever vaccine. Both conserved end residues are part of each CDR3. The D gene is left open where the match is weak.

d_gene | j_gene | len | v_gene | CDR3aa
TRBD2 | TRBJ2-1 | 13 | TRBV25-1 | CASSDTSGIGQFF
TRBD2 | TRBJ2-1 | 15 | TRBV6-5 | CASKIRAGDPNEQFF
TRBD1 | TRBJ1-4 | 13 | TRBV20-1 | CSAGGQGNEKLFF
TRBD2 | TRBJ2-3 | 14 | TRBV5-1 | CASSSGLATDTQYF
NA | TRBJ2-5 | 14 | TRBV29-1 | CSVDKLSSQETQYF
NA | TRBJ2-7 | 17 | TRBV9 | CASSVGTGGGGSYEQYF
NA | TRBJ2-1 | 13 | TRBV30 | CAWSVNNYNEQFF
NA | TRBJ1-6 | 15 | TRBV7-2 | CASSFRPFDNSPLHF
NA | TRBJ2-2 | 13 | TRBV7-8 | CASSNPGTGELFF
NA | TRBJ2-7 | 13 | TRBV28 | CATTGPDSYEQYF
TRBD2 | TRBJ2-2 | 15 | TRBV7-2 | CASSMGGSDTGELFF
NA | TRBJ2-7 | 13 | TRBV7-9 | CASSLVRAGEQYF
NA | TRBJ2-1 | 14 | TRBV27 | CASTSGTHYNEQFF
TRBD2 | TRBJ2-1 | 15 | TRBV6-5 | CASSSVGTSLSEQFF
NA | TRBJ2-7 | 15 | TRBV20-1 | CSARRRVTDIYEQYF
NA | TRBJ2-7 | 11 | TRBV7-2 | CASSAFSEQYF
TRBD2 | TRBJ2-3 | 17 | TRBV7-2 | CASSLLGGAGLPDTQYF
TRBD1 | TRBJ1-5 | 16 | TRBV18 | CASSQRRDRSNQPQHF
TRBD1 | TRBJ2-7 | 14 | TRBV29-1 | CSVWTGRPSYEQYF
TRBD2 | TRBJ2-1 | 15 | TRBV7-2 | CASSFGLAGGAEQFF
TRBD1 | TRBJ2-1 | 14 | TRBV5-8 | CASSRQGTGDEQFF
TRBD1 | TRBJ2-7 | 13 | TRBV5-1 | CASRGDSAYEQYF
NA | TRBJ1-6 | 15 | TRBV28 | CASSLTRGPIPPLHF
NA | TRBJ1-1 | 13 | TRBV9 | CASSLMVNTEAFF
TRBD2 | TRBJ2-2 | 16 | TRBV20-1 | CSAKTAGEGYTGELFF
TRBD2 | TRBJ2-2 | 16 | TRBV20-1 | CCARDLAGSNTGELFF
NA | TRBJ2-7 | 14 | TRBV12-3/TRBV12-4 | CASSPTTGFYEQYF